This T cell receptor beta chain was profiled in a study of response to subunit inactivated influenza vaccine. TCRdb reanalysed the RT-PCR reads using MiXCR and keeps one entry per CDR3 protein. The repertoire holds about 650,000 distinct CDR3 sequences, with around 13% as singletons. The CDR3 runs to 14 residues. Germline CDR1 reads MNHEY; CDR2 reads SMNVEV (reference sequence). V gave up 4 bases and J gave up 7 bases; unmatched junction bases: 4. The receptor was isolated from a man aged 45-60 years who received an inactivated influenza vaccine. Sequences were derived from PBMCs from blood, sampled roughly 2 weeks before vaccination. This chain connects TRBV27 to TRBJ1-3; 10 bases are shared with TRBD1. In DNA, the CDR3 is TGTGCCAGCAGTTCAGACAGGGGGCTGAACACCATATATTTT. Its protein is CASSSDRGLNTIYF.